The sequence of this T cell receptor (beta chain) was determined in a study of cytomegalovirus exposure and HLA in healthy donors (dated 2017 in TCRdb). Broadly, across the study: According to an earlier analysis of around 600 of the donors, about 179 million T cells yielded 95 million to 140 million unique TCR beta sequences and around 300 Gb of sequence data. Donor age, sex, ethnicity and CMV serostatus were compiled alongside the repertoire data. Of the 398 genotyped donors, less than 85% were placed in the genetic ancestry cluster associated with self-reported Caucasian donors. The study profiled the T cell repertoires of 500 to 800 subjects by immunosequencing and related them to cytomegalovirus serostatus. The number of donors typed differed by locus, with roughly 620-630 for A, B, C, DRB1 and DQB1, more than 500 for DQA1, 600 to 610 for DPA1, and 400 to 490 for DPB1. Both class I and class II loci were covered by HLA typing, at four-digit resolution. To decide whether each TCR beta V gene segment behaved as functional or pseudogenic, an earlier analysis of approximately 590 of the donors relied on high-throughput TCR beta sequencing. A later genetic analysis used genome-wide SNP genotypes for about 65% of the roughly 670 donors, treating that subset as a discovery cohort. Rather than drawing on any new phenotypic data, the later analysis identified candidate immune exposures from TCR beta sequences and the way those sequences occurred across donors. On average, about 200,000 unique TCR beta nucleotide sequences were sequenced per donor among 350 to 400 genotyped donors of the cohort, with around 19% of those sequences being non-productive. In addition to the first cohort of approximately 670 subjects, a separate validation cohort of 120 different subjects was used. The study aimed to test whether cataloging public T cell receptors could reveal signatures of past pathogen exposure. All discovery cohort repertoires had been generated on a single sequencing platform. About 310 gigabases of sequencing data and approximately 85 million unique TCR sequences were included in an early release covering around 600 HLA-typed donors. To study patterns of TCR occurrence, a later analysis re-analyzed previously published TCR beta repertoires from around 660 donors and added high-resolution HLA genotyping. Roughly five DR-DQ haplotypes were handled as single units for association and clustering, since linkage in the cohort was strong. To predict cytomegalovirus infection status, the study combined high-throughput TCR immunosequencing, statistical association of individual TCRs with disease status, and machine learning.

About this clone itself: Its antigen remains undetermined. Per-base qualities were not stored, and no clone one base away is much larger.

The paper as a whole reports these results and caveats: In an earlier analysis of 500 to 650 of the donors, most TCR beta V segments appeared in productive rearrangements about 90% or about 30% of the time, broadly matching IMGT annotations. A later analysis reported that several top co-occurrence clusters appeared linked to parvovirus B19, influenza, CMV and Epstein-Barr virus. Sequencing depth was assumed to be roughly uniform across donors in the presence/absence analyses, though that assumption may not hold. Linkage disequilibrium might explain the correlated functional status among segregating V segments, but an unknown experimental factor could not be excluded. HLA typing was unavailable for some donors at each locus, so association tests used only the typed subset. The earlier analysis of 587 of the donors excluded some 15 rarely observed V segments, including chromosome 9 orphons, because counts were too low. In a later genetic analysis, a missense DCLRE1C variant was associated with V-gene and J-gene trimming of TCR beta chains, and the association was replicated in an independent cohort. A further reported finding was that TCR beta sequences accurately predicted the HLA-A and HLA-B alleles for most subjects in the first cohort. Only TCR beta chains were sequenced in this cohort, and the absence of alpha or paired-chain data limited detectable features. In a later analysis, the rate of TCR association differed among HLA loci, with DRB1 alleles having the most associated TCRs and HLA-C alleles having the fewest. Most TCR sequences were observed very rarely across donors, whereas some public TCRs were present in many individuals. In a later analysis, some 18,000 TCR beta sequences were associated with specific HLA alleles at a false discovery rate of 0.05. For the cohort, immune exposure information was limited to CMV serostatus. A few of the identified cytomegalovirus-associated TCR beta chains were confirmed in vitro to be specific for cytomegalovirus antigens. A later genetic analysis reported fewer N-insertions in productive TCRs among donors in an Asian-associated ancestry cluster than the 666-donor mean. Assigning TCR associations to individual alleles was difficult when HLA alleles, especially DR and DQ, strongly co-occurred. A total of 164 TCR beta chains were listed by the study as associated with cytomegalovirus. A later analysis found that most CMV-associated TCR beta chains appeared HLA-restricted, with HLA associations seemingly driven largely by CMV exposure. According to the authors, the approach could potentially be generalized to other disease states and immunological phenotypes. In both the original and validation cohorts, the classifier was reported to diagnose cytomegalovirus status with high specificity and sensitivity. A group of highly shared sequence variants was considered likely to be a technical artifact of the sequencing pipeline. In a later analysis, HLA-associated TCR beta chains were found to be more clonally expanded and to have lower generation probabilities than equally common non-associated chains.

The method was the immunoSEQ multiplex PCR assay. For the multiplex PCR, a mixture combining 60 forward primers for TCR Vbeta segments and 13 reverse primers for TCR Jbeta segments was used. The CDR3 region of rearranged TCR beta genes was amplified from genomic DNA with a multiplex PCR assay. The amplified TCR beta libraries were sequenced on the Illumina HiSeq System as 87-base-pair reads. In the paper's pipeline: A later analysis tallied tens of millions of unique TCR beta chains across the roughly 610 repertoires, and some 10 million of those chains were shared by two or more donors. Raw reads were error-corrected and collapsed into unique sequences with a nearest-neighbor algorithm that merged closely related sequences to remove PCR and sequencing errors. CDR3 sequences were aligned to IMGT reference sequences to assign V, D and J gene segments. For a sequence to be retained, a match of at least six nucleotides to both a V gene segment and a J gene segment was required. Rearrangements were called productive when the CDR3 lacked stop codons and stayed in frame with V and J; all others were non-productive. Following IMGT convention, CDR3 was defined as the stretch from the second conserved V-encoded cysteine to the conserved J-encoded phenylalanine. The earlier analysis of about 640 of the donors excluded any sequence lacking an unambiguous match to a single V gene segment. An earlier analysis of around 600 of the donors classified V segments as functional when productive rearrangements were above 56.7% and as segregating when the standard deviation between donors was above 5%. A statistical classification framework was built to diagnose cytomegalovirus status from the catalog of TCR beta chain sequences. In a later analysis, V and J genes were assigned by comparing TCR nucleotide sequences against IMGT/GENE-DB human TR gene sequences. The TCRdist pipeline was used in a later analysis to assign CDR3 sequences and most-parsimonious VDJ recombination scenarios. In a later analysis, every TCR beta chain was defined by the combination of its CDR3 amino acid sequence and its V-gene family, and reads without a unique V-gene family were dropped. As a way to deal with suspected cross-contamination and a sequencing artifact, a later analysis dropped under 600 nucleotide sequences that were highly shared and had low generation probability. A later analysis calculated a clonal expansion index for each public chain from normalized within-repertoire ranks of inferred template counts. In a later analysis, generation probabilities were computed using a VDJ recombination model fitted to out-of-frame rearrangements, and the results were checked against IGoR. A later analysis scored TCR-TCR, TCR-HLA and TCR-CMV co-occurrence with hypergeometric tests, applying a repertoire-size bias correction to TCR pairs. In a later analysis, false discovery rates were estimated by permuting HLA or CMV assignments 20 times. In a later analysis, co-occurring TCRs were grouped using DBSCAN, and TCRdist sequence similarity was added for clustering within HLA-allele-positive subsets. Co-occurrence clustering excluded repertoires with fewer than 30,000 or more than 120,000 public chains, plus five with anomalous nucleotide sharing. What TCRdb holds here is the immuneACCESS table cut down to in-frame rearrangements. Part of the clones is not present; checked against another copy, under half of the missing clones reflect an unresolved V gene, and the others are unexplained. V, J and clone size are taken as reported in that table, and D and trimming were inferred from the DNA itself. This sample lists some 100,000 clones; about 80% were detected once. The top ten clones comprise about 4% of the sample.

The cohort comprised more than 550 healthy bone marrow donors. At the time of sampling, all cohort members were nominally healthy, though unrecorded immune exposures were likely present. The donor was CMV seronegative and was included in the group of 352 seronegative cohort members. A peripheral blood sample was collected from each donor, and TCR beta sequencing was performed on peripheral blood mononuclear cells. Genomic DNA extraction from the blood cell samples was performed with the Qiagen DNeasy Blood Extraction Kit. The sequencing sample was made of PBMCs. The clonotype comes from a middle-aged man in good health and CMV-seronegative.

The CDR3 reads CASSLVTLNTGELFF. Read as DNA, the sequence is TGTGCCAGCAGCTTAGTGACACTGAACACCGGGGAGCTGTTTTTT. The rearrangement joined TRBV11-2 to TRBJ2-2; the D gene is unclear. CDR1 and CDR2, per the germline V gene, are SGHAT and FQNNGV. Trimming costs V 1 base and J 1 base, and their ends lie 7 bases apart. The CDR3 has 15 amino acids, counting the end cysteine and phenylalanine. The retained sequence is limited to the CDR3, 45 bases, with the frame set at the first base.